This T cell receptor beta chain is from a study of blood T cell repertoires in COVID-19. The CDR3 has 18 residues. CDR1 and CDR2 from the germline V gene are SGHRS and YFSETQ. With 4 bases removed from V and 0 bases from J, the gap between germline ends came to 21 bases. Sequenced by immunoSEQ multiplex PCR; TCRdb stores in-frame clones only, minus some. The sample gives 34,000 or so clones, 90% of which show up once; roughly 42% is in the top ten. Input material: peripheral blood. This clonotype was sampled from a man in his fifties or sixties with active or convalescent COVID-19. The chain employs TRBV5-1 and TRBJ2-3, with D perhaps TRBD2 (5 bases). In DNA, the CDR3 is TGCGCCAGCAGCGGATATCTTGATAATGGCGGGAGCACAGATACGCAGTATTTT. It translates to CASSGYLDNGGSTDTQYF.